The 5 T cell receptor beta chains given below trace back to one sample, sequenced in a study of T cell responses to AZD1222 COVID-19 vaccine. Sequencing was performed with immunoSEQ multiplex PCR; in TCRdb, only in-frame clones are kept and a portion is missing. In the table there are over 95,000 clones, approximately 89% of which are singletons. The source was peripheral blood, collected 28 days after the second AZD1222 dose. The receptors derive from an adult who received the AZD1222 COVID-19 vaccine.

This clone was seen only once. This chain uses TRBV4-2 with TRBJ2-3; D may be TRBD2 (7 bases). Germline values: CDR1 LGHNA, CDR2 YNFKEQ. CDR3 length: 15 amino acids. V lost 1 base and J lost 4, with 12 bases in between. Here the CDR3 reads CASSQGGGAADTQYF. The CDR3 bases are TGTGCCAGCAGCCAAGGAGGGGGGGCGGCAGATACGCAGTATTTT.

The chain couples TRBV28 to TRBJ1-1, with D possibly matching TRBD1 (6 bases). Germline V gene lookup returns CDR1 MDHEN and CDR2 SYDVKM. This CDR3 has 13 amino acids. Trimming removed 6 bases at V and 0 bases at J, with 8 bases between. The CDR3 nucleotides are TGTGCCAGCAGAAGACAGGTGAACACTGAAGCTTTCTTT. Its protein is CASRRQVNTEAFF.

V is TRBV12-3 or TRBV12-4 and J is TRBJ2-7; either TRBD1 or TRBD2 may fit D (5 bases each). V was pared by 8 bases and J by 10 bases, with 21 bases between. The CDR3 consists of 13 residues. For the CDR3, the DNA is TGTGCCAGCTTGGGGACCGGCCAATTCTTACAGTACTTC. It translates to CASLGTGQFLQYF.

The chain uses TRBV6-5 and TRBJ1-5; 10 bases are a match to TRBD1. Trimming cost V 7 bases and J 6 bases; bases outside gene matches: 9. This CDR3 has 15 residues. Germline CDR1 MNHEY, CDR2 SVGAGI. The CDR3 region has the DNA TGTGCCAGCATCTACCGGGACAGGGGTAGTCAGCCCCAGCATTTT. Protein product: CASIYRDRGSQPQHF.

The V and J genes are TRBV10-1 and TRBJ2-3; maybe TRBD2 (6 bases). Trimming shortened V by 2 bases and J by 0 bases, and 12 bases separated the two germline ends. Germline-derived CDR1 and CDR2 are WNHNN and SYGVQD (reference sequence). The CDR3 is 16 amino acids. CDR3 protein: CASSENPSVSTDTQYF. CDR3 DNA sequence: TGCGCCAGCAGTGAGAACCCTAGCGTGAGCACAGATACGCAGTATTTT.